This T cell receptor (beta chain) originates from a study of shared clonotypes between healthy human individuals. Study conclusions and caveats: Across four donors, naive CD4 shared 5% to 6.5%, naive CD8 about 3.2%, memory CD4 approximately 2.5%, memory CD8 over 0.3%.

As for this clone: What it binds is unknown.

Terminally differentiated effector memory CD45RA+ cells were excluded from the naive CD8 cells, which were CD45RO-negative and positively selected for CCR7. TCRdb keeps only in-frame clones here, not all; method: immunoSEQ multiplex PCR. Here the sample spans about 1.9 million clones, about 93% being singletons. V lost 0 bases and J 6 bases, leaving 13 bases between the germline ends. Germline CDR1 SGDLS, CDR2 YYNGEE. The CDR3 has 15 amino acids. The clonotype was recovered from a man between 18 and 29 years old in good health. Some clones in this sample may be carry-over from other donors' samples. Sequenced: naive CD8+ T cells from PBMCs. The rearrangement links TRBV9 to TRBJ2-1; D gene ambiguous. The CDR3 sequence is CASSVAPRSLNEQFF. The CDR3 DNA reads as TGTGCCAGCAGCGTAGCCCCCCGGTCCCTCAATGAGCAGTTCTTC.